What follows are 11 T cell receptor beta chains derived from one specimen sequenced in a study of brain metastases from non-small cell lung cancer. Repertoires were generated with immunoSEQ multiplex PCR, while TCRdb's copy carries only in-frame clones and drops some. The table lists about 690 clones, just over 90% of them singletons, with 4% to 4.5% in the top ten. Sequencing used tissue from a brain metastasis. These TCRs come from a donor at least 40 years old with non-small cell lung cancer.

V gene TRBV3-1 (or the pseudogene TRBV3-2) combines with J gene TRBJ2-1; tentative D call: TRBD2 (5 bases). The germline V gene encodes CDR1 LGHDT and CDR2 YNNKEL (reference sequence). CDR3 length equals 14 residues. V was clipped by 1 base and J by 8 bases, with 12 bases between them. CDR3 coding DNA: TGTGCCAGCAGCCAAGGAGGCGGGTGGGATGAGCAGTTCTTC. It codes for CASSQGGGWDEQFF.

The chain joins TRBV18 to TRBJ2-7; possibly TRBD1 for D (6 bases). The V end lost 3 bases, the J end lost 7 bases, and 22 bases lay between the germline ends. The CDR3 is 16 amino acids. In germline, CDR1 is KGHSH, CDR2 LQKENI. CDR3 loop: CASSPIRGGSTGEQYF. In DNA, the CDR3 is TGTGCCAGCTCACCGATTCGAGGGGGAAGTACGGGAGAGCAGTACTTC.

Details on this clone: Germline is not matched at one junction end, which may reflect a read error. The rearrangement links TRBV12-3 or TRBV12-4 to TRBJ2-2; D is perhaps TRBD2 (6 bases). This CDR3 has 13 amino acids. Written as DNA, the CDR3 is TGTGCCAGCAAGGGGAGGAGCACCGGGGAACTGTTTTTT. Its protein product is CASKGRSTGELFF.

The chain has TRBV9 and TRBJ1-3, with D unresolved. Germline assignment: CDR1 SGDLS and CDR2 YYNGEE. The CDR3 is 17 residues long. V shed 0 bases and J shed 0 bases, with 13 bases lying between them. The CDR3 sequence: CASSVEVWEDSGNTIYF. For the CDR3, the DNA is TGTGCCAGCAGCGTAGAAGTTTGGGAGGACTCTGGAAACACCATATATTTT.

CDR3: CASSQGAGAIGETQYF. In DNA form, the CDR3 reads TGCGCCAGCAGCCAGGGAGCGGGAGCGATCGGGGAGACCCAGTACTTC. The chain has TRBV4-1 and TRBJ2-5, with 8 bases identical to TRBD2. The CDR3 runs 16 residues. Germline V gene lookup returns CDR1 MGHRA and CDR2 YSYEKL. Trimming took 3 bases from V and 5 from J; bases not matched to a gene: 11.

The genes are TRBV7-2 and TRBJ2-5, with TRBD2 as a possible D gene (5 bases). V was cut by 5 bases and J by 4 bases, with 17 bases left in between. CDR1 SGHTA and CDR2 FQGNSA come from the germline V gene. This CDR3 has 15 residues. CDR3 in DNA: TGTGCCAGCAGCCCCCAAGCGGATTGGGCAGAGACCCAGTACTTC. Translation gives CASSPQADWAETQYF.

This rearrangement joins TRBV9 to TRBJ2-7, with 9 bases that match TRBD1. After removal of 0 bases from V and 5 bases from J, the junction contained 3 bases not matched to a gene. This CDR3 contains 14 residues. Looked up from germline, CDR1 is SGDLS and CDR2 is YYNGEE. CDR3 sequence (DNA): TGTGCCAGCAGCGTAGTCGGGACAGGGCACGAGCAGTACTTC. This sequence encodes CASSVVGTGHEQYF.

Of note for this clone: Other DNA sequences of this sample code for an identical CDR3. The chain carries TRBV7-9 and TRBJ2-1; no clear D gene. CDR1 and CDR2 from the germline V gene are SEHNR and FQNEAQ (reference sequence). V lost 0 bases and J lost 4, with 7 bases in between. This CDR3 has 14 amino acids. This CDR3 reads CASSLAGSYNEQFF. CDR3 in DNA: TGTGCCAGCAGCTTAGCGGGGTCGTACAATGAGCAGTTCTTC.

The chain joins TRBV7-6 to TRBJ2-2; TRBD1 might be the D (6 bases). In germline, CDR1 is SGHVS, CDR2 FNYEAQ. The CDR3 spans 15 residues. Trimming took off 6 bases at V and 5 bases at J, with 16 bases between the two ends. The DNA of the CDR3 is TGTGCCAGCAGTCCCGACAGGACAATAACCGGGGAGCTGTTTTTT. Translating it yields CASSPDRTITGELFF. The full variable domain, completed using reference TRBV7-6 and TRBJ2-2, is GAGVSQSPRYKVTKRGQDVALRCDPISGHVSLYWYRQALGQGPEFLTYFNYEAQQDKSGLPNDRFSAERPEGSISTLTIQRTEQRDSAMYRCASSPDRTITGELFFGEGSRLTVL.

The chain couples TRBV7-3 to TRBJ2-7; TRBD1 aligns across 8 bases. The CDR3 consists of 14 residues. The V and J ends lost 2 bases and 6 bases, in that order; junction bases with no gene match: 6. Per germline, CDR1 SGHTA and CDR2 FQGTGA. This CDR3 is CASSLAGGKGEQYF. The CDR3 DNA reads TGTGCCAGCAGCTTAGCAGGGGGCAAGGGCGAGCAGTACTTC.

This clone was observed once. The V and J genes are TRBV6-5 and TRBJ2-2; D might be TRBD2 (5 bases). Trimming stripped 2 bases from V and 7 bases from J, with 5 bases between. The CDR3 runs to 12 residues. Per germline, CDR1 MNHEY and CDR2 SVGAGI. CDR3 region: CASSYEGGELFF. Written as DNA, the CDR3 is TGTGCCAGCAGTTACGAGGGCGGGGAGCTGTTTTTT.